A selection of T cell receptor beta chains follows, all from one sample in a study of blood T cell repertoires in COVID-19. Sequenced by immunoSEQ multiplex PCR; TCRdb stores in-frame clones only, minus some. The sample consists of roughly 200,000 clones, around 90% of them appearing once. The sample was PBMCs or T cells enriched from blood (not recorded which). The receptors come from a woman aged 25 to 39 who had recovered from COVID-19. Each CDR3 is given with its conserved first and last residue. Each record gives: CDR3 protein, CDR3 DNA, D gene, V gene, clone size, J gene. The D gene is left open where the match is weak. Clone size appears in some rows only: once, few, many, or a class for an expanded clone.

CASSLATSGGYEQYF TGTGCCAGCAGCTTAGCAACTAGCGGGGGTTACGAGCAGTACTTC TRBD2 TRBV7-2 - TRBJ2-7
CASSQEGGNTEAFF TGCGCCAGCAGCCAAGAGGGGGGAAATACTGAAGCTTTCTTT - TRBV4-1 - TRBJ1-1
CASSSDYRLAGGPDTQYF TGTGCCAGCAGCTCCGACTACCGACTAGCGGGAGGCCCAGATACGCAGTATTTT TRBD2 TRBV7-2 - TRBJ2-3
CASSYRGGEEQYF TGTGCCAGCAGTTACCGAGGGGGTGAAGAGCAGTACTTC - TRBV6-6 - TRBJ2-7
CASSLDRGLDGYTF TGTGCCAGCAGCTTGGACAGGGGGCTCGATGGCTACACCTTC TRBD1 TRBV5-4 - TRBJ1-2
CASSARGKWQETQYF TGTGCCAGCAGCGCGAGAGGGAAGTGGCAAGAGACCCAGTACTTC - TRBV11-2 few TRBJ2-5
CASTVQMNTEAFF TGTGCCAGCACCGTACAAATGAACACTGAAGCTTTCTTT - TRBV7-8 - TRBJ1-1
CASSIGQGAGTLYEQYF TGTGCCAGCAGTATAGGACAGGGGGCCGGGACGCTCTACGAGCAGTACTTC - TRBV21-1 - TRBJ2-7
CSVESRLNTGELFF TGCAGCGTTGAATCGAGGCTAAACACCGGGGAGCTGTTTTTT - TRBV29-1 - TRBJ2-2
CASSAQGRLAKNIQYF TGTGCCAGCAGCGCACAGGGACGTCTAGCCAAAAACATTCAGTACTTC - TRBV11-3 - TRBJ2-4
CASSSPGRGSYEQYF TGTGCCAGCAGTTCTCCCGGGAGGGGCTCCTACGAGCAGTACTTC TRBD2 TRBV6-2/TRBV6-3 few TRBJ2-7
CSVEVLAGVTQYF TGCAGCGTTGAAGTTCTAGCGGGAGTGACCCAGTACTTC TRBD2 TRBV29-1 once TRBJ2-5